This T cell receptor beta chain was observed in a study of blood T cell repertoires in COVID-19. Whole-study context: Acute and convalescent COVID-19 samples came from the United States, Italy and Spain. Nucleic acid was either cDNA or gDNA, and it came from T cells, B-cell-depleted T cells, or PBMCs.

Original processing notes: Amplification of reference gene primers was used by the study to estimate nucleated cell counts. Clones were sequenced by immunoSEQ multiplex PCR, and TCRdb holds only the in-frame ones, with some missing. D and trimming come from the DNA, and the V and J calls and clone size come from that table. The sample records 45,000 to 65,000 clones, approximately 80% being singletons. Trimming cost V 5 bases and J 6 bases; bases outside gene matches: 9. The length of the CDR3 is 15 residues. The germline V gene has CDR1 LNHDA and CDR2 SQIVND (reference sequence). J is TRBJ2-7 and V is TRBV19; 11 nucleotides agree with TRBD2. The sample comprised peripheral blood. This receptor was obtained from a woman aged 60-75 years with acute or convalescent COVID-19. The CDR3 sequence: CASSAGTSGLLEQYF. For the CDR3, the DNA is TGTGCCAGTAGTGCCGGGACTAGCGGCCTGCTCGAGCAGTACTTC.